This TCR beta chain was sequenced in a study of CD8 T cells in ankylosing spondylitis (dated by TCRdb to 2016 to 2017). In terms of the full investigation: The study set out to find disease-linked TCR variants by profiling T cell receptor beta repertoires in ankylosing spondylitis patients and healthy donors. Peripheral blood samples were taken, and synovial fluid was additionally collected from ankylosing spondylitis patients. The full study cohort was made up of 25 ankylosing spondylitis patients and about a hundred healthy donors. Overall study outcomes, separate from this receptor: The disease-linked clones showed a CD8+ phenotype and occurred at relatively low frequencies in peripheral blood. The disease-linked clones were reported as significantly enriched in matched synovial fluid samples from ankylosing spondylitis patients. Blood from ankylosing spondylitis patients appeared to be characterized by a TCR beta motif made up of several highly homologous amino acid variants. Some motif variants were previously reported in synovial fluid and blood of reactive arthritis patients, suggesting common disease-initiation mechanisms.

The instrument was an Illumina HiSeq 2500. Quantitative 5'-RACE with molecular barcodes was the method used to prepare the TCR beta libraries. Per the authors' processing: Disease-linked TCR variants were identified with a new computational method built on a probabilistic model of VDJ rearrangement. TCRdb trimmed public reads at Q25 via fastp, called clones via MiXCR and kept in-frame beta chains. Every distinct CDR3 protein forms one entry, paired with its most common genes and DNA. None of the V and J calls come from the authors' own analysis; TCRdb made them. The table for this sample lists hundreds of thousands of distinct CDR3 sequences; 10% to 15% of them were counted only once. The ten largest account for approximately 0.51% of the sample. The germline V gene (reference sequence) supplies CDR1 DFQATT and CDR2 SNEGSKA. The CDR3 spans 14 residues, from the cysteine through the phenylalanine. The DNA shown is the 42-base CDR3, in frame from base 1.

Regarding this clonotype: Its recognized antigen is unknown. Its ends do not fully match the called genes, so a read error is possible.

The receptor was derived from a male donor with ankylosing spondylitis. Sequences were obtained from blood, either unsorted or a sorted T cell fraction (not recorded which). The rearranged chain carries TRBV20-1 and TRBJ2-5, with the D call tentatively TRBD1 or TRBD2, each fitting 5 bases. The CDR3 reads CSARDSAEDGTQDF. Here is the DNA: TGCAGTGCTAGAGATTCGGCGGAAGATGGGACCCAGGACTTC.